This section outlines one TCR beta chain sequence together with its context. This clonotype was picked up a small number of times. Its cognate antigen has yet to be identified. One base away there is no much larger clone; base qualities are not given. V and J lose 6 bases and 3 bases, and a span of 15 bases separates them. Its CDR3 holds 13 amino acids, cysteine through phenylalanine. Of all the DNA, just the CDR3 is kept, 39 bases in frame from base 1. Via the germline V gene (reference sequence), CDR1 is DFQATT and CDR2 SNEGSKA. Library preparation used 5' RACE. TCRdb names Illumina HiSeq 2000 as the instrument used. Template switching added a universal primer binding site, and the final cDNA carried a unique molecular identifier that allowed TCR cDNA molecules to be counted accurately. Specific primers in the conserved constant-segment region were used to synthesize first-strand cDNA for TCR alpha and beta chains. To control for contamination, every cDNA library carried two barcodes: a SMART-Mk sample barcode plus Illumina barcodes. TruSeq adapter sequences along with Illumina sample barcodes were introduced in two successive PCR steps. TCR alpha and beta cDNA libraries were sequenced on the Illumina HiSeq platform with custom primers. Turning to the authors' computational methods: MiGEC processed the raw reads to extract unique molecular identifiers, while MiXCR was used to determine the CDR3 positions. For each individual, recombination models were inferred using an EM algorithm with the repgenHMM and IGoR tools. The analysis of shared clonotypes was done with the tcR package in R, with sharing normalized by the product of cloneset sizes. To study raw recombination free of thymic and clonal selection effects, out-of-frame nonproductive sequences were analyzed. The public reads were reprocessed in TCRdb via fastp at Q25 and MiXCR, keeping in-frame beta chains. Each CDR3 protein appears once, grouped with its most common genes and DNA. Clone size and V and J calls follow TCRdb, not the original study. The sample table contains 410,000 or so distinct CDR3 sequences; only one count was recorded for about 18% of them. Roughly an eighth of the sample is taken by the ten largest.

This sample was included in a study of identical twins listed by TCRdb under 2016. Regarding the research as a whole: To test whether fetal clonotypes persist, this study deep-sequenced TCR alpha and beta repertoires from monozygotic twins, from unrelated adults of various ages, and from cord blood. Replicate twin experiments were performed at different times using different library preparation protocols to rule out contamination. General conclusions and limits of the study: Out-of-frame TCR alpha sharing in monozygotic twins was systematically underestimated by recombination models, whereas sharing between unrelated individuals was in agreement with the recombination models. Compared with coincidental sharing between unrelated individuals, out-of-frame TCR alpha sequences shared between twins had an excess of sequences with low generation probability. Because the same donors could not be followed over many years, conclusions were based on cross-sectional statistical analysis. Abundant cord blood beta clonotypes had fewer insertions, young adult naive repertoires showed a similar but weaker trend, and memory repertoires showed no such trend. A weaker excess of twin sharing was found in beta out-of-frame sequences because the signal-to-noise ratio was lowered by fewer shared sequences. Invariant T cells such as MAIT and iNKT could partly confound zero-insertion analyses, though diverse VJ usage argued against this for most clonotypes.

Every donor in the study was a healthy Caucasian. Three unrelated non-twin adults were also sequenced: a male aged 18 to 29, a male aged 50 to 60 and a female aged 50 to 60. Miltenyi CD45RO+ enrichment and human naive T-cell isolation kits were used to isolate memory (CD45RO+) and naive T cells from PBMC. Sequenced material: naive T cells sorted from blood. Sample cell subset or site, as interpreted from the label and publication: cells isolated with a human naive T-cell isolation kit. This clonotype was sampled from a man aged 50-59 years in good health. This chain joins TRBV20-1 to TRBJ2-7; matching of 5 bases hints at TRBD1 as the D gene. The DNA reads as follows: TGCAGTGCAGGGGCCGCCGATATCTACGAGCAGTACTTC. Translated, it gives CSAGAADIYEQYF.